The clone carrying this TCR beta chain was seen at least ten times. The record originates from a study of breast tumors, draining lymph nodes, adjacent tissues. The CDR3 covers 17 residues. The V and J ends lost 0 bases and 0 bases respectively, with 12 bases between them. Germline V CDR1 and CDR2: LNHNV, YYDKDF (reference sequence). TCRdb reprocessed the multiplex PCR reads via MiXCR and lists one record per CDR3 protein. Of 80,000 to 130,000 distinct CDR3 sequences listed, less than 25% were seen once; the top ten hold less than 1.5%. Axillary draining lymph nodes of breast cancer patients supplied the node samples.

This receptor was obtained from a female donor with breast cancer. Some clones in this sample may be carry-over from other donors' samples. This chain connects TRBV15 to TRBJ2-1; D remains ambiguous. The sequenced sample consisted of axillary lymph node tissue. The CDR3 sequence: CATSRDLGPSSYNEQFF. In DNA form, the CDR3 reads TGTGCCACCAGCAGAGATTTAGGTCCCAGCTCCTACAATGAGCAGTTCTTC. Full variable domain (remainder filled in from reference TRBV15 and TRBJ2-1): DAMVIQNPRYQVTQFGKPVTLSCSQTLNHNVMYWYQQKSSQAPKLLFHYYDKDFNNEADTPDNFQSRRPNTSFCFLDIRSPGLGDTAMYLCATSRDLGPSSYNEQFFGPGTRLTVL.